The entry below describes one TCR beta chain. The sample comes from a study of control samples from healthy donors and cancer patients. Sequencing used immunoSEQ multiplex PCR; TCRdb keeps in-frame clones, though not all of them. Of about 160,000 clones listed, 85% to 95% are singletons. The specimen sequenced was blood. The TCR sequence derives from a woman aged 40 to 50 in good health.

CDR3 nucleotide sequence: TGTGCCAGCAGCTTAGCGGCCGGGATCTACGAGCAGTACTTC. Its translation is CASSLAAGIYEQYF. The rearrangement links TRBV7-6 to TRBJ2-7; TRBD2 is a possible D gene (5 bases). V was clipped by 0 bases and J by 3 bases, with 9 bases between them. The CDR3 is made up of 14 amino acids. Germline loops: CDR1 SGHVS, CDR2 FNYEAQ. The whole variable domain, filled in from reference TRBV7-6 and TRBJ2-7, reads GAGVSQSPRYKVTKRGQDVALRCDPISGHVSLYWYRQALGQGPEFLTYFNYEAQQDKSGLPNDRFSAERPEGSISTLTIQRTEQRDSAMYRCASSLAAGIYEQYFGPGTRLTVT.